The TCR beta chain under discussion was sequenced for a study of CD8+ T cells in alopecia areata. V trimming: 3 bases; J trimming: 7 bases; junction bases outside the gene matches: 10. The CDR3 runs to 15 residues. Germline V gene data show CDR1 as SGHVS and CDR2 as FNYEAQ. RNA was isolated and reverse transcribed to cDNA, the sequencing template. Using immunoSEQ multiplex PCR, the repertoire was profiled, and TCRdb retains in-frame clones only, with some absent. The data show 100,000 to 150,000 clones, roughly 69% seen once. Specimen: CD4+ T cells sorted from blood. J is TRBJ2-5 and V is TRBV7-6, with 8 bases lining up with TRBD1. The TCR originated in a human donor in good health. Here the CDR3 DNA reads TGTGCCAGCAGCTTTTCCGAGACAGGGGAACCGACCCAGTACTTC. Amino acid sequence: CASSFSETGEPTQYF.